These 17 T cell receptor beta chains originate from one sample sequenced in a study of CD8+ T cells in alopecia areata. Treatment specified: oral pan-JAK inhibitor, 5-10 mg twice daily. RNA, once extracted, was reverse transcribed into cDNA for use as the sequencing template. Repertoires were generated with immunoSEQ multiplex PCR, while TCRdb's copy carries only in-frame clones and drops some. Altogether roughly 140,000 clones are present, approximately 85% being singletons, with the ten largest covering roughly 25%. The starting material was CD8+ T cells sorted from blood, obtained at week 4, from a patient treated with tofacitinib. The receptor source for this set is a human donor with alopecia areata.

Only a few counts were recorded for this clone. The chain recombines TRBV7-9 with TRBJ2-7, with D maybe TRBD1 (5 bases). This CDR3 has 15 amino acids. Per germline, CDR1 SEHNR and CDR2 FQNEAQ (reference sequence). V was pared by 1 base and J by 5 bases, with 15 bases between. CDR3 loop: CASSLVLGHWDEQYF. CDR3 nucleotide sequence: TGTGCCAGCAGCTTAGTATTAGGACATTGGGACGAGCAGTACTTC.

The CDR3 reads CAWSVGSYNEQFF. CDR3 coding DNA: TGTGCCTGGAGTGTAGGGTCTTACAATGAGCAGTTCTTC. The chain employs TRBV30 and TRBJ2-1; D gene unclear. Between the trimmed V and J ends, which lost 0 bases and 4 bases, there was a span of 7 bases. This CDR3 spans 13 amino acids. CDR1 is GTSNPN and CDR2 is SVGIG in the germline V gene (reference sequence).

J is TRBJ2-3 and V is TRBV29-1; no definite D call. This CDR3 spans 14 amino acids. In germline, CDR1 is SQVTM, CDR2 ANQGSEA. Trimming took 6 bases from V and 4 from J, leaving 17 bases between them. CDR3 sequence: CSVERAYGADTQYF. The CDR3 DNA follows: TGCAGCGTCGAACGGGCCTACGGTGCAGATACGCAGTATTTT.

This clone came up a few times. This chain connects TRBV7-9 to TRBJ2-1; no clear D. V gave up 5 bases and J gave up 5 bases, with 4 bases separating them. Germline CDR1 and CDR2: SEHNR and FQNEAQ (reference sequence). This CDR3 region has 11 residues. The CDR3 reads CASSQNNEQFF. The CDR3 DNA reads TGTGCCAGCAGCCAGAACAATGAGCAGTTCTTC.

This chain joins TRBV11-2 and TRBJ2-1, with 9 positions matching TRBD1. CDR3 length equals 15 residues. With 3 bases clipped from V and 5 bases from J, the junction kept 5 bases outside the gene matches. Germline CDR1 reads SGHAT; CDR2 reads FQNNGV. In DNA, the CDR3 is TGTGCCAGCAGCTTCCAGGGACAGGGTAACAATGAGCAGTTCTTC. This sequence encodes CASSFQGQGNNEQFF. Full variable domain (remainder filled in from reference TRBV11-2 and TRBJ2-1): EAGVAQSPRYKIIEKRQSVAFWCNPISGHATLYWYQQILGQGPKLLIQFQNNGVVDDSQLPKDRFSAERLKGVDSTLKIQPAKLEDSAVYLCASSFQGQGNNEQFFGPGTRLTVL.

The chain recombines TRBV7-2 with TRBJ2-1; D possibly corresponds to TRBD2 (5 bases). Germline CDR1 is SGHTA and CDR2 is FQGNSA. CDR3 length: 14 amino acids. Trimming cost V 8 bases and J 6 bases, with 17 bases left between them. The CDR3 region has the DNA TGTGCCAGCCAGAAAAGCGGCCCTAGCAATGAGCAGTTCTTC. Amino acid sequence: CASQKSGPSNEQFF.

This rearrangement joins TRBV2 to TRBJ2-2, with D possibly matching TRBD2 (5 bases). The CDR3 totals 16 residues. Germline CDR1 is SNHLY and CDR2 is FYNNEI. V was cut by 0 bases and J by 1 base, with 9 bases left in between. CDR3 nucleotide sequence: TGTGCCAGCAGTGAAGCGCTTCGGGAGAACACCGGGGAGCTGTTTTTT. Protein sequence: CASSEALRENTGELFF.

CDR3 DNA sequence: TGTGCCAGCAGCTTTATAAACAGCCGAACTCAAGAGACCCAGTACTTC. This encodes CASSFINSRTQETQYF. V usage is TRBV7-2 and J usage is TRBJ2-5; D ambiguous. CDR3 length equals 16 residues. V was cut by 3 bases and J by 2 bases, with 16 bases left in between. CDR1 and CDR2 (germline): SGHTA, FQGNSA.

CDR3: CSATGASTDTQYF. CDR3 coding DNA: TGCAGCGCTACAGGGGCTAGCACAGATACGCAGTATTTT. V and J are TRBV29-1 and TRBJ2-3; TRBD1 matches at 7 bases. Germline assignment: CDR1 SQVTM and CDR2 ANQGSEA. This CDR3 is built from 13 residues. V lost 7 bases to trimming and J lost 0 bases; unmatched junction nucleotides: 4.

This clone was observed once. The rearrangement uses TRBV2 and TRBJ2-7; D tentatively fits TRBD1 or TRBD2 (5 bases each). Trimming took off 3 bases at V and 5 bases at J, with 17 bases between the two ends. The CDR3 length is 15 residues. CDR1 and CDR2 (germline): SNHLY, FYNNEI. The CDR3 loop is CASSEGVLTWNEQYF. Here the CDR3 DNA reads TGTGCCAGCAGTGAGGGGGTGTTGACTTGGAACGAGCAGTACTTC. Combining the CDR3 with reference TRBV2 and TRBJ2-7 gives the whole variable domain EPEVTQTPSHQVTQMGQEVILRCVPISNHLYFYWYRQILGQKVEFLVSFYNNEISEKSEIFDDQFSVERPDGSNFTLKIRSTKLEDSAMYFCASSEGVLTWNEQYFGPGTRLTVT.

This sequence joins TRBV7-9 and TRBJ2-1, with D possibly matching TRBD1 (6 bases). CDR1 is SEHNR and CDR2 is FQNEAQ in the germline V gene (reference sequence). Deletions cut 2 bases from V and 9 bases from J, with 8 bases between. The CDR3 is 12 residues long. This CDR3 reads CASSLRTVEQFF. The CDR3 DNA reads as TGTGCCAGCAGCTTAAGGACAGTTGAGCAGTTCTTC.

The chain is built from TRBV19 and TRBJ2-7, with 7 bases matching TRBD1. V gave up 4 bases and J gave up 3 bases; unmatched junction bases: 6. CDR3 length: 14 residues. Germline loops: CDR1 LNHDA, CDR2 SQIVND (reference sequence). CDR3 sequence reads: CASSTGGVNYEQYF. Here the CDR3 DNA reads TGTGCCAGTAGTACAGGGGGAGTAAACTACGAGCAGTACTTC.

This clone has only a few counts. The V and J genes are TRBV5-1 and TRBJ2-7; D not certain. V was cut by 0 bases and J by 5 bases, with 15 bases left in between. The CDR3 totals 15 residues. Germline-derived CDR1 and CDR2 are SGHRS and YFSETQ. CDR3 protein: CASSLVSPRAHEQYF. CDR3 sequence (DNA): TGCGCCAGCAGCTTGGTCAGCCCCCGGGCCCACGAGCAGTACTTC.

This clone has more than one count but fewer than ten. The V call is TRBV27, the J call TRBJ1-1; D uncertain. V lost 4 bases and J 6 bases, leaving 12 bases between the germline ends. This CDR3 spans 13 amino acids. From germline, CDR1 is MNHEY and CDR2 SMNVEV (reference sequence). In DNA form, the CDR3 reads TGTGCCAGCAGTTGGAATCTCCTCGCTGAAGCTTTCTTT. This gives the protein CASSWNLLAEAFF.

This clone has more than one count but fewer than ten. The CDR3 is CASGPGDSWGDGELFF. The CDR3 DNA sequence: TGTGCTAGTGGTCCCGGGGACAGCTGGGGAGACGGGGAGCTGTTTTTT. The chain has TRBV12-5 and TRBJ2-2; 7 bases are a match to TRBD1. The CDR3 has 16 amino acids. Germline assignment: CDR1 LGHNT and CDR2 FRNRAP. The V gene end was trimmed by 5 bases and the J gene end by 7 bases; junction bases not matched to a gene: 13.

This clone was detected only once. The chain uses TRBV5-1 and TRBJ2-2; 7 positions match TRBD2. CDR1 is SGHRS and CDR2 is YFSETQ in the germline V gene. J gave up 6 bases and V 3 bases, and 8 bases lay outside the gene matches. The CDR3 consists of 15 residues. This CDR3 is CASSWATGLAGELFF. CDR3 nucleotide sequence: TGCGCCAGCAGCTGGGCAACCGGACTAGCCGGGGAGCTGTTTTTT.

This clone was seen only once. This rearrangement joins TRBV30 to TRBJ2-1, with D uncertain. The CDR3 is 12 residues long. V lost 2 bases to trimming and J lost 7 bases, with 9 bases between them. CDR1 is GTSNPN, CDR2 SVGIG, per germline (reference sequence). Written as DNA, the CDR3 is TGTGCCTGGAGTCTCCGCAAGAATGAGCAGTTCTTC. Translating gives CAWSLRKNEQFF.